This T cell receptor beta chain was obtained from a study of cytomegalovirus exposure and HLA in healthy donors. This PCR relied on a set of 60 Vbeta primers and 13 Jbeta primers. Data came from immunoSEQ multiplex PCR; TCRdb stores just in-frame clones and leaves some out. The sample contains 150,000 to 200,000 clones, about 90% of which appear only once. The CDR3 has 13 amino acids. Trimming left V 3 bases short and J 3 bases short, with 9 bases between. The germline V gene has CDR1 MNHEY and CDR2 SMNVEV (reference sequence). The chain carries TRBV27 and TRBJ2-7; D might be TRBD1 (6 bases). The sample taken for sequencing was PBMCs. This TCR came from a girl in the first two years of life in good health and CMV-seronegative. CDR3 nucleotides: TGTGCCAGCAGTTTGCAGGGGCGCTACGAGCAGTACTTC. The encoded protein is CASSLQGRYEQYF.